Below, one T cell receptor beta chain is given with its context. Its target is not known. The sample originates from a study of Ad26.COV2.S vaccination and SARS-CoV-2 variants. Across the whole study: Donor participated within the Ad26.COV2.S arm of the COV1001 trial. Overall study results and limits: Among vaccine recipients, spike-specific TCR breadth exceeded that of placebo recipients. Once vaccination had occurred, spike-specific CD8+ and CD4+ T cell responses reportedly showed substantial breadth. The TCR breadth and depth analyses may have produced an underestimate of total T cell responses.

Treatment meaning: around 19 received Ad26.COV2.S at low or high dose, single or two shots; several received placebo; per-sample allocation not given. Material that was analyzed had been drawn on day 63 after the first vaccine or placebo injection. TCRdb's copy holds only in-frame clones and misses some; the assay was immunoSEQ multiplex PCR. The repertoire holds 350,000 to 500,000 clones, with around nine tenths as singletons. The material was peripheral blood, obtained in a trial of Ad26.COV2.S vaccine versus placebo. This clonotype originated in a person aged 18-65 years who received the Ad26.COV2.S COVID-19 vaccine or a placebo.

CDR3 nucleotide sequence: TGTGCCATCAGTGATGGGGGCAGCTACACAGATACGCAGTATTTT. It encodes CAISDGGSYTDTQYF. The V call is TRBV10-3, the J call TRBJ2-3; perhaps TRBD1 as D (6 bases). CDR1 is ENHRY, CDR2 SYGVKD, per germline. Trimming left V 3 bases short and J 2 bases short, with 12 bases between. The CDR3 is made up of 15 amino acids.